This T cell receptor (beta chain) was found in a study of T cell responses to AZD1222 COVID-19 vaccine. The V gene lost 3 bases and the J gene lost 4 bases, with 15 bases spanning the gap. Germline V gene data show CDR1 as MNHEY and CDR2 as SVGAGI. This CDR3 spans 16 amino acids. Libraries were prepared by immunoSEQ multiplex PCR; TCRdb keeps only in-frame clonotypes and omits some of them. The data hold over 45,000 clones, with approximately 91% observed a single time. This clonotype was obtained from an adult who received the AZD1222 COVID-19 vaccine. The sequencing used peripheral blood, collected 28 days after the second AZD1222 dose. V usage is TRBV6-5 and J usage is TRBJ1-4, with D perhaps matching TRBD1 (6 bases). The CDR3 sequence: CASSYSRQEHNEKLFF. As DNA, the CDR3 is TGTGCCAGCAGTTATTCCCGACAGGAGCATAATGAAAAACTGTTTTTT.